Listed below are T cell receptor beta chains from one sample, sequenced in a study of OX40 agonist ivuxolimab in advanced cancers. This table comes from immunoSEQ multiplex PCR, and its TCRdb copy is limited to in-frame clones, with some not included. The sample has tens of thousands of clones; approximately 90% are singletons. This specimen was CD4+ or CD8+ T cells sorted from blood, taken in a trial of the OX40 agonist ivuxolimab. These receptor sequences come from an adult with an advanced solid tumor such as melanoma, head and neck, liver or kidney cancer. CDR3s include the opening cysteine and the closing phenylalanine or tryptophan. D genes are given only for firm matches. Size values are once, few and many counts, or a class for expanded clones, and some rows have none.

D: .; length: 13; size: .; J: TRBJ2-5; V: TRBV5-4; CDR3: CASSLTYGETQYF; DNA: TGTGCCAGCAGCTTAACTTACGGAGAGACCCAGTACTTC
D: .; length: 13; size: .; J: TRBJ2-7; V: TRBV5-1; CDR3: CASSLRGGDEQYF; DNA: TGCGCCAGCAGCCTGAGGGGGGGCGACGAGCAGTACTTC
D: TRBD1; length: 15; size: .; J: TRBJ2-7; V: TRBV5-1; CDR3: CASSSGQFSSYEQYF; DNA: TGCGCCAGCAGCTCGGGACAGTTTAGCTCCTACGAGCAGTACTTC
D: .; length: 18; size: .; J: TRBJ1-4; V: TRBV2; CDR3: CASSGDRGLLHINEKLFF; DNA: TGTGCCAGCAGTGGGGACCGGGGCTTACTCCACATAAATGAAAAACTGTTTTTT
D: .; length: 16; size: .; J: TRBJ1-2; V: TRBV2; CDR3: CASSPRAAGGAYGYTF; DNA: TGTGCCAGCAGTCCGAGGGCGGCGGGGGGGGCCTATGGCTACACCTTC
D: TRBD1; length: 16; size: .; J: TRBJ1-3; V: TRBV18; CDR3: CASSPTGTGIGNTIYF; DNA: TGTGCCAGCTCACCGACCGGGACAGGGATTGGAAACACCATATATTTT
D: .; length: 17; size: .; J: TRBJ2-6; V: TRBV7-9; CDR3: CASSLGGGYSGANVLTF; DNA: TGTGCCAGCAGCTTAGGTGGCGGCTACTCTGGGGCCAACGTCCTGACTTTC
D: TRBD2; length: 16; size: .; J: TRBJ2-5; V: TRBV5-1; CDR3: CASSLWTSGFQETQYF; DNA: TGCGCCAGCAGCTTGTGGACTAGCGGGTTCCAAGAGACCCAGTACTTC
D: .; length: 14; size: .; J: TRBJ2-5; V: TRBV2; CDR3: CASSEYWGQETQYF; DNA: TGTGCCAGCAGTGAATACTGGGGACAAGAGACCCAGTACTTC
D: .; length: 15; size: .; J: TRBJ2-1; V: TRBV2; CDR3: CASSVSPGSYNEQFF; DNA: TGTGCCAGCAGTGTCAGCCCGGGGTCCTACAATGAGCAGTTCTTC
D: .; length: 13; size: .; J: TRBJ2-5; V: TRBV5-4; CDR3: CASSFRGRETQYF; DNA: TGTGCCAGCAGCTTCCGGGGGAGGGAGACCCAGTACTTC
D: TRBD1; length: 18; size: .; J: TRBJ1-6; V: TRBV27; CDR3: CASSLRSNLGTGNSPLHF; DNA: TGTGCCAGCAGTTTAAGGAGCAATCTTGGGACAGGGAATTCACCCCTCCACTTT
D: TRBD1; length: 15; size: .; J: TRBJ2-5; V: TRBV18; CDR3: CASSANRGAGETQYF; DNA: TGTGCCAGCTCGGCAAACAGGGGAGCCGGGGAGACCCAGTACTTC
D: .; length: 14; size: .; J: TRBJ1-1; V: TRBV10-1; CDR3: CASSGGGRKTEAFF; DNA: TGCGCCAGCAGTGGTGGGGGAAGGAAGACTGAAGCTTTCTTT
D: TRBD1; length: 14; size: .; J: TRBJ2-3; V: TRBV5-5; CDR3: CASSLGQGADTQYF; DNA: TGTGCCAGCAGCTTGGGACAGGGGGCAGATACGCAGTATTTT
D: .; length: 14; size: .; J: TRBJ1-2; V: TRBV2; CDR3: CASRGDIDGDGYTF; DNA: TGTGCCAGCAGGGGCGACATTGATGGAGATGGCTACACCTTC
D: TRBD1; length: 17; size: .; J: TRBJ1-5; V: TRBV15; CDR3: CATSRDRGTGDNQPQHF; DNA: TGTGCCACCAGCAGAGATCGAGGGACAGGGGACAATCAGCCCCAGCATTTT
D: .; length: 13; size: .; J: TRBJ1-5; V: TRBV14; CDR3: CASSHLGGGPTHF; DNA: TGTGCCAGCAGCCACCTCGGCGGCGGGCCGACGCATTTT
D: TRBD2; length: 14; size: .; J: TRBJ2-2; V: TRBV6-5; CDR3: CAPGEGAVTGELFF; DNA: TGTGCCCCTGGGGAGGGCGCGGTCACCGGGGAGCTGTTTTTT
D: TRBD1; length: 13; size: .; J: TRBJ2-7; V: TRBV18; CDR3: CASSTPTGPEQYF; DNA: TGTGCCAGCTCAACCCCGACAGGGCCTGAGCAGTACTTC
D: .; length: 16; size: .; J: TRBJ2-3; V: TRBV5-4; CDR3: CASSLGPGTSTDTQYF; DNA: TGTGCCAGCAGCTTGGGGCCAGGGACGAGCACAGATACGCAGTATTTT
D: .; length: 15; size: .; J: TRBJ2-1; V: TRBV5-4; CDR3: CASSFTTGPYNEQFF; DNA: TGTGCCAGCAGCTTCACGACCGGCCCTTACAATGAGCAGTTCTTC
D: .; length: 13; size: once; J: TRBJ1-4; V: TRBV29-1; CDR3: CSVKRAEDEKLFF; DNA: TGCAGCGTAAAGAGGGCGGAGGATGAAAAACTGTTTTTT
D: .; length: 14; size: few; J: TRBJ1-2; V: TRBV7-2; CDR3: CASSLVRDNYGYTF; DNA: TGTGCCAGCAGCTTAGTCAGGGACAACTATGGCTACACCTTC
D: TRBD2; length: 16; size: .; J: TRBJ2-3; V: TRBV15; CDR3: CATSRERAGARDTQYF; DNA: TGTGCCACCAGCAGAGAAAGAGCGGGGGCAAGGGATACGCAGTATTTT
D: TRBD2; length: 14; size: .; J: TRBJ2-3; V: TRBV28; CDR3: CASSLSGSADTQYF; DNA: TGTGCCAGCAGTTTAAGCGGGAGCGCAGATACGCAGTATTTT
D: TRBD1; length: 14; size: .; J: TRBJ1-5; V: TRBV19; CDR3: CAGSDRGGRQPQHF; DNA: TGTGCCGGTTCGGACAGGGGAGGACGCCAGCCCCAGCATTTT
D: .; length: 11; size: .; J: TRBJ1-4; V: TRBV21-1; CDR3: CAQRRGEKLFF; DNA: TGTGCCCAGCGCCGGGGAGAAAAACTGTTTTTT
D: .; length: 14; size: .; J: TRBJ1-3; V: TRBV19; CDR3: CASSMDGFGNTIYF; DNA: TGTGCCAGTAGTATGGACGGATTTGGAAACACCATATATTTT
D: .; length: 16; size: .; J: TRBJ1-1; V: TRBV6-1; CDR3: CASSDRQDTLNTEAFF; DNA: TGTGCCAGCAGTGACCGACAGGACACTCTGAACACTGAAGCTTTCTTT
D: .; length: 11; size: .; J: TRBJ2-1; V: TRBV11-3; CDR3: CASSHSHEQFF; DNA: TGTGCCAGCAGCCATAGCCATGAGCAGTTCTTC
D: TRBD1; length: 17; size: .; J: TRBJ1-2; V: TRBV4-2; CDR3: CASSQDPQGALQNGYTF; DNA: TGTGCCAGCAGCCAAGATCCTCAGGGGGCGTTACAAAATGGCTACACCTTC
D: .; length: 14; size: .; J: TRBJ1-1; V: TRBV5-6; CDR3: CASSFQGMGTEAFF; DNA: TGTGCCAGCAGCTTTCAGGGTATGGGCACTGAAGCTTTCTTT
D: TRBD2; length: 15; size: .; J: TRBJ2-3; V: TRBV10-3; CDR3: CAISARAGDTDTQYF; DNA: TGTGCCATCAGTGCTCGAGCGGGGGACACAGATACGCAGTATTTT
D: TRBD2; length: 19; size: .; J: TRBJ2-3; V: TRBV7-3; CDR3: CASSLFHSGLAGRTDTQYF; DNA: TGTGCCAGCAGCTTATTCCACTCCGGACTAGCGGGACGCACAGATACGCAGTATTTT
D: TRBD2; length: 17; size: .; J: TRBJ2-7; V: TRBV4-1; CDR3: CASSPPRGAGKIYEQYF; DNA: TGCGCCAGCAGCCCCCCGAGGGGAGCGGGGAAGATCTACGAGCAGTACTTC
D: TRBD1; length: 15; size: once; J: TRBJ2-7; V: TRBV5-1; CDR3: CASSQRDRGPDEQYF; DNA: TGCGCCAGCAGCCAAAGAGACAGGGGGCCGGACGAGCAGTACTTC
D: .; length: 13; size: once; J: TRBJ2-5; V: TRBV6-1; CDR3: CASRITGLETQYF; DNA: TGTGCCAGCAGAATCACAGGGTTGGAGACCCAGTACTTC
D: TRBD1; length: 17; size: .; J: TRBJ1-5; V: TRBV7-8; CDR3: CASSLTGGLYSNQPQHF; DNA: TGTGCCAGCAGCTTAACAGGGGGTCTTTATAGCAATCAGCCCCAGCATTTT
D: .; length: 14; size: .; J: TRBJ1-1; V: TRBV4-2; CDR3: CASSARGGDTEAFF; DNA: TGTGCCAGCAGCGCTCGGGGTGGCGACACTGAAGCTTTCTTT
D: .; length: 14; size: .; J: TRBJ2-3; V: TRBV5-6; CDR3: CASSLGWGSDTQYF; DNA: TGTGCCAGCAGCTTGGGGTGGGGGTCAGATACGCAGTATTTT
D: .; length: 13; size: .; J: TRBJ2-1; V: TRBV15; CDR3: CATRETGTMEQFF; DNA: TGTGCCACCAGAGAAACCGGGACGATGGAGCAGTTCTTC
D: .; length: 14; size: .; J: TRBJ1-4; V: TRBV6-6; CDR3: CASSYRGRGEKLFF; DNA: TGTGCCAGCAGTTACCGAGGCAGGGGAGAAAAACTGTTTTTT
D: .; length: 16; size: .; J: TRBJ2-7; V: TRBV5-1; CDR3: CASSFRRGTPSYEQYF; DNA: TGCGCCAGCAGCTTCCGTCGCGGGACTCCTAGTTACGAGCAGTACTTC
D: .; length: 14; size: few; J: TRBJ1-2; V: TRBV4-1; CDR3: CASSQGLRAAGYTF; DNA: TGCGCCAGCAGCCAGGGCCTTCGGGCGGCGGGCTACACCTTC
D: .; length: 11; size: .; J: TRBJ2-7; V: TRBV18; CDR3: CASSLDYEQYF; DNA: TGTGCCAGCTCCCTCGACTACGAGCAGTACTTC
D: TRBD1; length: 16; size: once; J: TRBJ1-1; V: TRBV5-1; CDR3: CASSLGIDRVITEAFF; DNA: TGCGCCAGCAGCTTGGGAATAGACAGGGTAATCACTGAAGCTTTCTTT
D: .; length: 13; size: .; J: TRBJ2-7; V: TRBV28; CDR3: CASRPGLREEQYF; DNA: TGTGCCAGCAGACCCGGCCTCAGGGAGGAGCAGTACTTC
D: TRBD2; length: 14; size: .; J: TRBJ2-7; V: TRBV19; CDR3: CASSLLAGDYEQYF; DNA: TGTGCCAGTAGTCTTCTAGCGGGAGACTACGAGCAGTACTTC
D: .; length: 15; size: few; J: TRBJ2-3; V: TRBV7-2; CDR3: CASSLGRAPTDTQYF; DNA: TGTGCCAGCAGCTTAGGCAGGGCCCCCACAGATACGCAGTATTTT
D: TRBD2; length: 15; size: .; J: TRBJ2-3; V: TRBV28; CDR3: CASSQLAGGPDTQYF; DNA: TGTGCCAGCAGCCAACTAGCGGGGGGTCCAGATACGCAGTATTTT
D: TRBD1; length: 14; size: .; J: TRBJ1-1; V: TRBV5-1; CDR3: CASSVGGANTEAFF; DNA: TGCGCCAGCAGCGTAGGGGGCGCGAACACTGAAGCTTTCTTT
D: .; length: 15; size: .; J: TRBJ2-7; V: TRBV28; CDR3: CASRDLGARSYEQYF; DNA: TGTGCCAGCAGAGATTTGGGGGCCCGCTCCTACGAGCAGTACTTC